The 27 T cell receptor beta chains given below trace back to one sample, sequenced in a study of T cell clones after liver transplantation. The method was immunoSEQ multiplex PCR; TCRdb's version includes in-frame clones alone and lacks a portion of them. The top ten hold 2.5% to 3.5% of the sample, which has roughly 100,000 clones, approximately 79% seen once. The material was CD4+ T cells from blood, obtained approximately 43 months after liver transplant. Source of these receptors: a human patient who received a liver transplant. The graft donor may account for some of the T cells.

The V gene is TRBV18, the J gene TRBJ2-3, with D possibly TRBD2 on 6 matching bases. This CDR3 is 15 amino acids long. CDR1 is KGHSH, CDR2 LQKENI, per germline. Trimming took 2 bases from V and 0 from J, leaving 9 bases between them. As DNA, the CDR3 is TGTGCCAGCTCACCAGGAGGGACTAGCACAGATACGCAGTATTTT. Amino acids: CASSPGGTSTDTQYF.

The chain combines TRBV15 with TRBJ2-7; D not resolved. The CDR3 extends over 15 amino acids. Trimming took 3 bases from V and 0 from J, leaving 12 bases between them. Per germline, CDR1 LNHNV and CDR2 YYDKDF (reference sequence). Here the CDR3 DNA reads TGTGCCACCAGCAGGGGAATCCCAGTCTCCTACGAGCAGTACTTC. Protein: CATSRGIPVSYEQYF.

V and J are TRBV7-2 and TRBJ2-5; D might be TRBD1 (5 bases). Trimming stripped 2 bases from V and 5 bases from J, with 12 bases between. CDR1 and CDR2 from the germline V gene are SGHTA and FQGNSA. The CDR3 loop spans 14 amino acids. CDR3 sequence: CASSLNKGRETQYF. The CDR3 DNA reads TGTGCCAGCAGCTTAAATAAGGGGCGGGAGACCCAGTACTTC.

The chain combines TRBV28 with TRBJ1-5; maybe TRBD1 (5 bases). This CDR3 contains 15 residues. V lost 1 base and J 6 bases, leaving 13 bases between the germline ends. The V gene's germline CDR1 is MDHEN and CDR2 SYDVKM. The CDR3 reads CASSLSAGRGQPQHF. The CDR3 DNA reads TGTGCCAGCAGTTTATCAGCAGGGAGAGGTCAGCCCCAGCATTTT.

J is TRBJ2-6 and V is TRBV9, with D possibly matching TRBD1 (6 bases). Germline CDR1 and CDR2: SGDLS and YYNGEE. CDR3 size: 16 residues. Trimming stripped 4 bases from V and 0 bases from J, with 11 bases between. The CDR3 loop is CASSPGQFSGANVLTF. CDR3 DNA: TGTGCCAGCAGCCCAGGACAGTTCTCTGGGGCCAACGTCCTGACTTTC.

The chain recombines TRBV2 with TRBJ2-5, with D maybe TRBD1 (5 bases). CDR1 and CDR2 from the germline V gene are SNHLY and FYNNEI. V was trimmed by 8 bases and J by 5 bases, leaving 15 bases between them. This CDR3 spans 13 amino acids. Here the CDR3 DNA reads TGTGCCAGCCGTTGGGGCAGCGTGGAGACCCAGTACTTC. Protein: CASRWGSVETQYF.

This chain connects TRBV6-4 to TRBJ1-1; tentatively, D is TRBD1 (6 bases). V lost 8 bases and J 0 bases, leaving 19 bases between the germline ends. The CDR3 extends over 16 amino acids. Germline CDR1 and CDR2: MRHNA and SNTAGT. The chain's CDR3 is CASPSGASGMNTEAFF. Here the CDR3 DNA reads TGTGCCAGCCCCTCAGGGGCCTCCGGTATGAACACTGAAGCTTTCTTT.

J is TRBJ2-1 and V is TRBV7-3; 8 nucleotides align to TRBD2. The junction had 12 bases not matched to a gene; V was cut back by 5 bases and J by 9 bases. Germline V CDR1 and CDR2: SGHTA, FQGTGA. This CDR3 is 15 amino acids long. In DNA, the CDR3 is TGTGCCAGCAGCCCCTCGGGACTAGGGAATGGTGAGCAGTTCTTC. Its protein product is CASSPSGLGNGEQFF.

This clone has just a few counts. The chain links TRBV10-3 to TRBJ1-2, with D unclear. The CDR3 loop spans 12 amino acids. CDR1 is ENHRY, CDR2 SYGVKD, per germline. V lost 7 bases to trimming and J lost 1 base, with 7 bases between them. The CDR3 bases are TGTGCCATCACCCCGGGTAACTATGGCTACACCTTC. This codes for CAITPGNYGYTF.

This chain uses TRBV6-4 with TRBJ2-1; TRBD2 aligns across 11 bases. Per the germline V gene, CDR1 is MRHNA and CDR2 is SNTAGT. The CDR3 contains 15 residues. The V and J ends lost 8 bases and 10 bases, in that order; junction bases with no gene match: 13. CDR3 DNA: TGTGCCAGCGGCACCGGGACTAGCGGCCCCCAGGAGCAGTTCTTC. It specifies CASGTGTSGPQEQFF.

The chain couples TRBV5-3 to TRBJ1-5; no reliable D call. TRBV5-3 is designated an ORF whose function remains uncertain. V was shortened by 3 bases and J by 0 bases, with 13 bases between the two germline ends. This CDR3 has 16 amino acids. The CDR3 sequence is CARSSKGPYSNQPQHF. CDR3 nucleotides: TGTGCCAGAAGCTCCAAAGGCCCGTATAGCAATCAGCCCCAGCATTTT.

V is TRBV7-2 and J is TRBJ1-3; 11 bases fit TRBD1. J lost 6 bases, V lost 5 bases, and 12 bases had no gene match. The CDR3 is made up of 17 amino acids. CDR1 SGHTA and CDR2 FQGNSA come from the germline V gene. The CDR3 protein is CASSPWTGGLFVNTIYF. The CDR3 DNA reads as TGTGCCAGCAGCCCCTGGACAGGGGGCCTCTTCGTAAACACCATATATTTT.

The CDR3 here is CASSRTGSNSPLHF. The CDR3 DNA reads TGTGCCAGTAGCCGGACAGGGTCTAATTCACCCCTCCACTTT. The chain combines TRBV19 with TRBJ1-6, with 8 bases that match TRBD1. Trimming removed 6 bases from V and 6 bases from J; junction bases left unmatched: 4. This CDR3 has 14 amino acids. CDR1 is LNHDA and CDR2 is SQIVND in the germline V gene (reference sequence).

This clone came up once. J is TRBJ2-2 and V is TRBV7-2; TRBD2 is a possible D gene (6 bases). Trimming removed 3 bases at V and 3 bases at J, with 8 bases between. Germline loops: CDR1 SGHTA, CDR2 FQGNSA. The CDR3 covers 14 residues. CDR3 region: CASSFGGYTGELFF. The CDR3 DNA sequence: TGTGCCAGCAGCTTCGGGGGATACACCGGGGAGCTGTTTTTT. Based on the CDR3 plus reference TRBV7-2 and TRBJ2-2, the full variable domain is GAGVSQSPSNKVTEKGKDVELRCDPISGHTALYWYRQSLGQGLEFLIYFQGNSAPDKSGLPSDRFSAERTGGSVSTLTIQRTQQEDSAVYLCASSFGGYTGELFFGEGSRLTVL.

This chain connects TRBV18 to TRBJ2-7; weak D call: TRBD1 (5 bases). The CDR3 covers 14 residues. Germline V gene data show CDR1 as KGHSH and CDR2 as LQKENI. Between the trimmed V and J ends, which lost 3 bases and 6 bases, there was a span of 15 bases. CDR3 nucleotides: TGTGCCAGCTCACCTTACGACAGCCGTGGCGAGCAGTACTTC. It specifies CASSPYDSRGEQYF. Filled out from reference TRBV18 and TRBJ2-7, the complete variable domain reads NAGVMQNPRHLVRRRGQEARLRCSPMKGHSHVYWYRQLPEEGLKFMVYLQKENIIDESGMPKERFSAEFPKEGPSILRIQQVVRGDSAAYFCASSPYDSRGEQYFGPGTRLTVT.

In DNA form, the CDR3 reads TGTGCCAGCAGTTTTAACGGGAGACCCTACAATGAGCAGTTCTTC. It translates to CASSFNGRPYNEQFF. This chain connects TRBV27 to TRBJ2-1; possibly TRBD2 for D (6 bases). CDR1 MNHEY and CDR2 SMNVEV come from the germline V gene (reference sequence). V lost 3 bases to trimming and J lost 2 bases, with 11 bases between them. This CDR3 comprises 15 residues.

This chain links TRBV9 with TRBJ1-1; 10 bases agree with TRBD1. V was pared by 4 bases and J by 0 bases, with 6 bases of the junction left unmatched. This CDR3 comprises 16 residues. CDR1 is SGDLS and CDR2 is YYNGEE in the germline V gene. CDR3 coding DNA: TGTGCCAGCAGCTCATTGGGACAGGGGTTGAACACTGAAGCTTTCTTT. Protein: CASSSLGQGLNTEAFF.

J is TRBJ1-2 and V is TRBV20-1; D is unclear. Deletions cut 3 bases from V and 2 bases from J, with 4 bases between. The CDR3 is 11 amino acids. Germline assignment: CDR1 DFQATT and CDR2 SNEGSKA (reference sequence). CDR3 amino acids: CSASINYGYTF. For the CDR3, the DNA is TGCAGTGCTAGTATCAACTATGGCTACACCTTC.

This clone came up once. V is TRBV29-1 and J is TRBJ2-6; TRBD1 matches at 8 bases. Germline values: CDR1 SQVTM, CDR2 ANQGSEA. Trimming at V came to 6 bases and at J to 0 bases, leaving 7 bases not matched to a gene. This CDR3 is 16 amino acids long. The DNA of the CDR3 is TGCAGCGTCTCCGGGACAGGCCCCTCTGGGGCCAACGTCCTGACTTTC. Residues: CSVSGTGPSGANVLTF.

The J gene is TRBJ2-6, the V gene TRBV27; 10 positions agree with TRBD2. The V gene end was trimmed by 5 bases and the J gene end by 4 bases; junction bases not matched to a gene: 8. CDR1 and CDR2 from the germline V gene are MNHEY and SMNVEV (reference sequence). The CDR3 runs to 17 residues. The CDR3 DNA sequence: TGTGCCAGCAGTAGGTCTAGCGGGAGTCCAGGGGCCAACGTCCTGACTTTC. This codes for CASSRSSGSPGANVLTF.

The chain has TRBV5-6 and TRBJ2-7, with D possibly being TRBD1 (5 bases). The CDR3 has 14 residues. Per the germline V gene, CDR1 is SGHDT and CDR2 is YYEEEE. V shed 4 bases and J shed 1 base, with 12 bases lying between them. Here the CDR3 DNA reads TGTGCCAGCAGCAAAGACAGATCTTCCTACGAGCAGTACTTC. The encoded protein is CASSKDRSSYEQYF.

The genes are TRBV7-9 and TRBJ2-4; D gene uncertain. From germline, CDR1 is SEHNR and CDR2 FQNEAQ (reference sequence). Trimming stripped 2 bases from V and 3 bases from J, with 5 bases between. This CDR3 is 13 amino acids long. In DNA form, the CDR3 reads TGTGCCAGCAGCTTACAGGTCAAAAACATTCAGTACTTC. Translated, it gives CASSLQVKNIQYF.

The chain carries TRBV29-1 and TRBJ2-5, with D possibly called TRBD1 or TRBD2 (7 bases each). Germline CDR1 SQVTM, CDR2 ANQGSEA. Trimming pared 5 bases from V and 4 bases from J, leaving 20 bases between. The CDR3 is 15 amino acids. Written as DNA, the CDR3 is TGCAGCGTTACCGGGGGAGGGGGCTTAGGAGAGACCCAGTACTTC. Its translation: CSVTGGGGLGETQYF. Full variable domain (remainder filled in from reference TRBV29-1 and TRBJ2-5): SAVISQKPSRDICQRGTSLTIQCQVDSQVTMMFWYRQQPGQSLTLIATANQGSEATYESGFVIDKFPISRPNLTFSTLTVSNMSPEDSSIYLCSVTGGGGLGETQYFGPGTRLLVL.

This chain links TRBV7-3 with TRBJ2-3, with D possibly being TRBD2 (6 bases). The CDR3 runs 14 residues. Germline lookup yields CDR1 SGHTA and CDR2 FQGTGA. V lost 3 bases and J 2 bases, leaving 9 bases between the germline ends. The CDR3 DNA follows: TGTGCCAGCAGCTTGGGACTGGACACAGATACGCAGTATTTT. Translating gives CASSLGLDTDTQYF.

This clone was detected once. Written as DNA, the CDR3 is TGTGCCAGCGCCGTAGGAGGGGCTTTAAACATTCAGTACTTC. It translates to CASAVGGALNIQYF. J is TRBJ2-4 and V is TRBV6-5; possible D gene TRBD2, 6 bases. This CDR3 region has 14 residues. Germline V gene sequence: CDR1 MNHEY, CDR2 SVGAGI. V was trimmed by 8 bases and J by 6 bases, leaving 17 bases between them.

The rearrangement links TRBV7-2 to TRBJ2-5; possible D gene TRBD2, 6 bases. The length of the CDR3 is 15 residues. V was cut by 0 bases and J by 5 bases, with 13 bases left in between. Germline V gene sequence: CDR1 SGHTA, CDR2 FQGNSA. CDR3 DNA sequence: TGTGCCAGCAGCTTAGCGCTGGAGGGCCGCGAGACCCAGTACTTC. Protein: CASSLALEGRETQYF.

This chain links TRBV5-1 with TRBJ2-3, with a possible D match to TRBD2 (6 bases). Germline V gene data show CDR1 as SGHRS and CDR2 as YFSETQ. V shed 4 bases and J shed 2 bases, with 11 bases lying between them. The CDR3 is 14 amino acids. The CDR3 region is CASSRGTVTDTQYF. The CDR3 nucleotides are TGCGCCAGCAGCCGGGGGACCGTCACAGATACGCAGTATTTT.